Below are 8 T cell receptor beta chains sequenced from a single sample in a study of blood T cell repertoires in COVID-19. Libraries were prepared by immunoSEQ multiplex PCR; TCRdb keeps only in-frame clonotypes and omits some of them. The repertoire consists of about 150,000 clones, with about nine tenths occurring once and the leading ten covering around 1.5%. Material for sequencing was peripheral blood. The receptor set was obtained from a human donor in a cohort sampled during active COVID-19.

The chain carries TRBV9 and TRBJ2-3; 8 bases are a match to TRBD2. V dropped 1 base and J dropped 4; count of bases not matched to a gene: 2. Germline V gives CDR1 SGDLS, CDR2 YYNGEE. This CDR3 comprises 14 residues. For the CDR3, the DNA is TGTGCCAGCAGCGTATTCGGGGGGGCAGATACGCAGTATTTT. Translated, it gives CASSVFGGADTQYF.

The CDR3 DNA follows: TGTGCCAGCAGCCAAGTTTGGCAGGGAGGCACTGAAGCTTTCTTT. This encodes CASSQVWQGGTEAFF. This chain joins TRBV4-2 and TRBJ1-1, with a possible D match to TRBD1 (5 bases). The V and J ends lost 1 base and 4 bases respectively, with 13 bases between them. Germline V gene data show CDR1 as LGHNA and CDR2 as YNFKEQ. This CDR3 is built from 15 residues.

V is TRBV18 and J is TRBJ1-2, with D uncertain. The V end lost 2 bases, the J end lost 8 bases, and 18 bases lay between the germline ends. Germline lookup yields CDR1 KGHSH and CDR2 LQKENI. This CDR3 comprises 15 residues. CDR3 DNA: TGTGCCAGCTCACCAGACCTCCTGAGCAGGATAGGCTACACCTTC. Translated, it gives CASSPDLLSRIGYTF.

The chain couples TRBV6-2 or TRBV6-3 to TRBJ2-3, with TRBD2 identical over 9 bases. Trimming removed 5 bases from V and 7 bases from J; junction bases left unmatched: 10. The V gene's germline CDR1 is MNHEY and CDR2 SVGEGT. There are 15 residues in the CDR3. In DNA form, the CDR3 reads TGTGCCAGCAGTGGGAGCGGGGGGACCCGTTATACGCAGTATTTT. The encoded protein is CASSGSGGTRYTQYF.

The V and J genes are TRBV7-2 and TRBJ2-3, with TRBD2 matching 8 bases. The CDR3 is 16 residues long. Germline-derived CDR1 and CDR2 are SGHTA and FQGNSA. Unmatched junction bases numbered 9, after V lost 5 bases and J lost 2 bases. The CDR3 is CASSPPTSVPTDTQYF. In DNA form, the CDR3 reads TGTGCCAGCAGCCCGCCGACTAGCGTCCCCACAGATACGCAGTATTTT.

The gene calls are TRBV18 and TRBJ2-7; weak D call: TRBD1 (6 bases). This CDR3 has 13 residues. From germline, CDR1 is KGHSH and CDR2 LQKENI. V lost 6 bases to trimming and J lost 4 bases, with 13 bases between them. This CDR3 is CASSIGQLYEQYF. The CDR3 nucleotides are TGTGCCAGCTCTATCGGACAGCTATACGAGCAGTACTTC.

This rearrangement joins TRBV9 to TRBJ1-1; TRBD1 agrees at 7 bases. The CDR3 totals 18 residues. In germline, CDR1 is SGDLS, CDR2 YYNGEE. V was clipped by 0 bases and J by 3 bases; unmatched bases: 14. The DNA of the CDR3 is TGTGCCAGCAGCGTAGCTCCGACAGGGAGATCGATGGACACTGAAGCTTTCTTT. It yields the protein CASSVAPTGRSMDTEAFF. The complete variable domain, with remaining parts taken from reference TRBV9 and TRBJ1-1, reads DSGVTQTPKHLITATGQRVTLRCSPRSGDLSVYWYQQSLDQGLQFLIQYYNGEERAKGNILERFSAQQFPDLHSELNLSSLELGDSALYFCASSVAPTGRSMDTEAFFGQGTRLTVV.

CDR3 in amino acids: CASSLNRGTEAFF. Written as DNA, the CDR3 is TGCGCCAGCAGCTTGAACAGGGGAACTGAAGCTTTCTTT. The chain recombines TRBV5-1 with TRBJ1-1; 7 bases match TRBD1. V was clipped by 1 base and J by 5 bases; unmatched bases: 2. Germline lookup yields CDR1 SGHRS and CDR2 YFSETQ. The CDR3 contains 13 residues.